This TCR beta chain is from a study of cytomegalovirus exposure and HLA in healthy donors. It was with 60 Vbeta and 13 Jbeta primers that the PCR ran. Using immunoSEQ multiplex PCR, the repertoire was profiled, and TCRdb retains in-frame clones only, with some absent. The profile covers about 160,000 clones, with 70% to 80% appearing a single time and roughly 2% taken by the ten largest. Study-level results: The productive fraction for most TCR beta V segments was about 90% or about 30% in an earlier analysis. Cytomegalovirus-associated status was assigned to some 160 TCR beta chains. Immune exposure data for these donors was limited to CMV serostatus.

Concerning this clone itself: Its target is unknown.

The germline CDR1 and CDR2 sequences are MGHRA and YSYEKL. This CDR3 is built from 16 residues. V gave up 6 bases and J gave up 3 bases; unmatched junction bases: 9. Donors counted as nominally healthy when sampled, yet unrecorded immune exposures were likely. This chain uses TRBV4-1 with TRBJ2-2, with 8 bases lining up with TRBD2. The sequence derives from a man aged 35 to 55 in good health and CMV-seronegative. Sequencing used PBMCs. The CDR3 DNA sequence: TGCGCCAGCAGTCGACCGGGTAGCGGGGACACCGGGGAGCTGTTTTTT. Its translation: CASSRPGSGDTGELFF.